Listed below are T cell receptor beta chains from one sample, sequenced in a study of blood T cell repertoires in COVID-19. Only in-frame clones appear in the TCRdb table, and some are missing; sequencing was by immunoSEQ multiplex PCR. The table lists more than 200,000 clones, roughly 86% of them singletons. The sequencing sample was made of PBMCs or T cells enriched from blood (not recorded which). The receptors here all came from a woman aged 50 to 60 who had recovered from COVID-19. Each CDR3 is given with its conserved first and last residue. D genes are given only for firm matches. Where a row states a size, it is once, few, many or the class of an expanded clone; other rows omit it.

TRBV7-7	TRBJ1-5	.	.	CASSLGRQNSNQPQHF	TGTGCTAGCAGCTTAGGTAGACAGAATAGCAATCAGCCCCAGCATTTT
TRBV5-1	TRBJ2-7	.	once	CASSLDAVYEQYF	TGCGCCAGCAGCTTGGATGCGGTCTACGAGCAGTACTTC
TRBV19	TRBJ2-2	TRBD2	.	CASSIKAGVVTGELFF	TGTGCCAGTAGTATCAAAGCGGGAGTCGTCACCGGGGAGCTGTTTTTT
TRBV15	TRBJ1-5	.	.	CATSRQSNQPQHF	TGTGCCACCAGCAGGCAGAGCAATCAGCCCCAGCATTTT
TRBV6-5	TRBJ2-7	.	.	CASRGTSSYEQYF	TGTGCCAGCAGGGGGACATCTTCCTACGAGCAGTACTTC
TRBV25-1	TRBJ1-2	TRBD1	.	CATGDRDYGYTF	TGTGCCACCGGGGACAGAGACTATGGCTACACCTTC
TRBV7-2	TRBJ2-5	.	.	CASSLVGLVTNTIQETQYF	TGTGCCAGCAGCTTAGTCGGTCTAGTAACTAATACCATTCAAGAGACCCAGTACTTC
TRBV5-5	TRBJ2-3	TRBD2	.	CASSDGLAGPSTDTQYF	TGTGCCAGCAGCGATGGACTAGCGGGACCTAGCACAGATACGCAGTATTTT
TRBV19	TRBJ1-1	TRBD1	once	CASSSGQGNTEAFF	TGTGCCAGTAGTTCCGGACAGGGGAACACTGAAGCTTTCTTT
TRBV5-4	TRBJ2-4	TRBD1	.	CASSSGTDKNIQYF	TGTGCCAGCAGCTCCGGGACAGACAAAAACATTCAGTACTTC
TRBV29-1	TRBJ2-7	.	.	CSIRFSYEQYF	TGCAGCATCAGGTTCTCCTACGAGCAGTACTTC
TRBV15	TRBJ1-4	TRBD1	.	CATSRDEAGGKLFF	TGTGCCACCAGCAGAGATGAGGCAGGGGGGAAACTGTTTTTT
TRBV28	TRBJ2-5	TRBD2	.	CASSSTSGRETQYF	TGTGCCAGCAGTTCTACTAGCGGGAGAGAGACCCAGTACTTC
TRBV3-1/TRBV3-2	TRBJ1-1	.	.	CASSQGGIEAFF	TGTGCCAGCAGCCAAGGAGGGATTGAAGCTTTCTTT
TRBV6-5	TRBJ1-1	.	.	CASISQLNMNTEAFF	TGTGCCAGCATCTCTCAATTGAACATGAACACTGAAGCTTTCTTT
TRBV25-1	TRBJ2-3	.	.	CASQTSGGDTQYF	TGTGCCAGTCAAACTAGTGGTGGAGATACGCAGTATTTT
TRBV27	TRBJ2-3	.	.	CASFPRGTSTDTQYF	TGTGCCAGCTTCCCGCGGGGCACTAGCACAGATACGCAGTATTTT